These 26 T cell receptor beta chains came from one sample sequenced in a study of T cell responses to AZD1222 COVID-19 vaccine. TCRdb keeps only in-frame clones here, not all; method: immunoSEQ multiplex PCR. The sample has 130,000 or so clones, 80% to 90% seen once. Sequences were derived from peripheral blood, sampled on day 0 of AZD1222 vaccination. These receptors all come from an adult in good health.

This clone was observed a few times. This chain joins TRBV27 and TRBJ1-6, with TRBD1 as a possible D gene (6 bases). The V end was cut by 6 bases, the J end by 8 bases, with 17 bases between. CDR1 and CDR2 (germline): MNHEY, SMNVEV (reference sequence). This CDR3 is built from 15 residues. The CDR3 nucleotides are TGTGCCAGCAGCTGGGGTCTGGGGGCTTATTCACCCCTCCACTTT. Translating gives CASSWGLGAYSPLHF.

The chain combines TRBV6-5 with TRBJ1-2; 7 nucleotides line up with TRBD1. The CDR3 sequence is 14 residues long. The germline V gene encodes CDR1 MNHEY and CDR2 SVGAGI. Trimming took 6 bases from V and 7 from J; bases not matched to a gene: 11. CDR3 DNA sequence: TGTGCCAGCAGGTCCACAGGGGTTGAGGGTGGCTACACCTTC. It encodes CASRSTGVEGGYTF.

J is TRBJ1-1 and V is TRBV18; tentative D call: TRBD1 (5 bases). V lost 3 bases and J 8 bases, leaving 16 bases between the germline ends. This CDR3 is 14 amino acids long. From germline, CDR1 is KGHSH and CDR2 LQKENI. The CDR3 DNA sequence: TGTGCCAGCTCACCGGGGGGTGCCCTCGTAGAAGCTTTCTTT. Amino acid sequence: CASSPGGALVEAFF.

The J gene is TRBJ1-1, the V gene TRBV7-2, with unresolved D. The V gene's germline CDR1 is SGHTA and CDR2 FQGNSA. The CDR3 loop spans 12 amino acids. The germline V and J ends were trimmed by 4 bases and 7 bases, with 10 bases remaining between them. CDR3 protein: CASSSKGYEAFF. As DNA, the CDR3 is TGTGCCAGCAGCTCGAAGGGCTATGAAGCTTTCTTT.

V and J are TRBV30 and TRBJ1-6; D remains ambiguous. The CDR3 sequence is 12 residues long. Looked up from germline, CDR1 is GTSNPN and CDR2 is SVGIG (reference sequence). V lost 1 base and J 8 bases, leaving 6 bases between the germline ends. The CDR3 loop is CAWSGYYSPLHF. DNA of the CDR3: TGTGCCTGGAGTGGCTACTATTCACCCCTCCACTTT. The full variable domain, rest sourced from reference TRBV30 and TRBJ1-6, is SQTIHQWPATLVQPVGSPLSLECTVEGTSNPNLYWYRQAAGRGLQLLFYSVGIGQISSEVPQNLSASRPQDRQFILSSKKLLLSDSGFYLCAWSGYYSPLHFGNGTRLTVT.

This chain links TRBV7-2 with TRBJ1-1, with no clear D. V lost 6 bases and J 1 base, leaving 6 bases between the germline ends. Germline V gene sequence: CDR1 SGHTA, CDR2 FQGNSA. This CDR3 spans 12 amino acids. CDR3 loop: CASSEGNTEAFF. CDR3 DNA: TGTGCCAGCAGTGAGGGGAACACTGAAGCTTTCTTT.

CDR3 nucleotide sequence: TGTGCCAGCAGCCGGACAGGGGGCTATGGCTACACCTTC. Residues: CASSRTGGYGYTF. This chain links TRBV4-2 with TRBJ1-2; 10 bases are shared with TRBD1. V trimming: 4 bases; J trimming: 4 bases; junction bases outside the gene matches: 0. This CDR3 is built from 13 residues. The germline gives CDR1 LGHNA, CDR2 YNFKEQ.

V gene TRBV9 combines with J gene TRBJ1-6; tentative D call: TRBD1 (6 bases). The CDR3 length is 15 residues. V was clipped by 3 bases and J by 7 bases, with 14 bases between them. Germline lookup yields CDR1 SGDLS and CDR2 YYNGEE. For the CDR3, the DNA is TGTGCCAGCAGCGCACAGGGCGGAAGAAATTCACCCCTCCACTTT. Translating gives CASSAQGGRNSPLHF.

The V call is TRBV3-1 (or the pseudogene TRBV3-2), the J call TRBJ2-3; TRBD1 agrees at 7 bases. In germline, CDR1 is LGHDT, CDR2 YNNKEL (reference sequence). Trimming took 0 bases from V and 7 from J; bases not matched to a gene: 16. The CDR3 covers 18 residues. The CDR3 loop reads CASSQEGHRGPSLNTQYF. The CDR3 DNA reads TGTGCCAGCAGCCAAGAAGGACACAGGGGCCCGAGTTTAAATACGCAGTATTTT.

In its sample, this clone was seen once. The rearrangement joins TRBV3-1 (or the pseudogene TRBV3-2) to TRBJ1-6; a possible D gene is TRBD1 (5 bases). Per the germline V gene, CDR1 is LGHDT and CDR2 is YNNKEL (reference sequence). The V and J ends lost 5 bases and 10 bases respectively, with 24 bases between them. The CDR3 is 17 residues long. The CDR3 is CASSTTGGVLVGSPLHF. In DNA, the CDR3 is TGTGCCAGCAGCACCACCGGGGGGGTCCTGGTCGGATCACCCCTCCACTTT.

The chain combines TRBV15 with TRBJ1-5; no clear D. This CDR3 has 13 residues. Looked up from germline, CDR1 is LNHNV and CDR2 is YYDKDF (reference sequence). The V end was cut by 0 bases, the J end by 7 bases, with 7 bases between. The CDR3 sequence: CATSRDGRQPQHF. The CDR3 DNA follows: TGTGCCACCAGCAGAGATGGAAGGCAGCCCCAGCATTTT.

The chain couples TRBV28 to TRBJ2-5; 11 bases align to TRBD2. Germline V gene sequence: CDR1 MDHEN, CDR2 SYDVKM. The CDR3 has 15 residues. The V gene end was trimmed by 5 bases and the J gene end by 4 bases; junction bases not matched to a gene: 6. CDR3 DNA sequence: TGTGCCAGCAGTATAGCGGGAGGGGTCAGAGAGACCCAGTACTTC. Its translation is CASSIAGGVRETQYF.

The chain is built from TRBV29-1 and TRBJ2-3; 11 bases map to TRBD2. The CDR3 consists of 15 residues. CDR1 is SQVTM and CDR2 is ANQGSEA in the germline V gene. The V gene end was trimmed by 1 base and the J gene end by 2 bases; junction bases not matched to a gene: 2. The CDR3 sequence is CSVEGGLADTDTQYF. As DNA, the CDR3 is TGCAGCGTTGAAGGGGGACTAGCGGACACAGATACGCAGTATTTT.

The J gene is TRBJ1-3, the V gene TRBV5-1; 7 bases map to TRBD1. The CDR3 length is 16 residues. Germline lookup yields CDR1 SGHRS and CDR2 YFSETQ. The J segment lost 3 bases and the V segment lost 0 bases, leaving 6 bases of the junction unmatched. In DNA, the CDR3 is TGCGCCAGCAGCTTGGCCGGGCAGGGGGTTGGAAACACCATATATTTT. Protein: CASSLAGQGVGNTIYF.

The chain couples TRBV7-2 to TRBJ1-6; D possibly corresponds to TRBD1 (5 bases). Between the trimmed V and J ends, which lost 1 base and 10 bases, there was a span of 8 bases. Germline V gene data show CDR1 as SGHTA and CDR2 as FQGNSA. The CDR3 totals 13 residues. The CDR3 sequence: CASSLGGSSPLHF. CDR3 nucleotide sequence: TGTGCCAGCAGCTTAGGGGGGTCATCACCCCTCCACTTT.

The V and J genes are TRBV28 and TRBJ2-7; 7 bases line up with TRBD2. CDR1 MDHEN and CDR2 SYDVKM come from the germline V gene. This CDR3 has 15 residues. V dropped 4 bases and J dropped 2; count of bases not matched to a gene: 8. The CDR3 coding sequence is TGTGCCAGCAGTTCCTCGCGGGGAGGGGCCTACGAGCAGTACTTC. Translation: CASSSSRGGAYEQYF.

The chain joins TRBV5-5 to TRBJ2-7; D call uncertain. Germline V gene lookup returns CDR1 SGHKS and CDR2 YYEKEE (reference sequence). Trimming took 0 bases from V and 3 from J, leaving 1 base between them. This CDR3 region has 11 residues. The CDR3 nucleotides read TGTGCCAGCAGCTTGGGCTACGAGCAGTACTTC. It translates to CASSLGYEQYF.

This chain uses TRBV9 with TRBJ2-1; 7 positions match TRBD2. The V segment lost 0 bases and the J segment 7 bases; nucleotides outside the gene matches: 10. The CDR3 has 16 amino acids. CDR1 and CDR2 from the germline V gene are SGDLS and YYNGEE. The CDR3 region is CASSVEGAGFGNEQFF. The CDR3 DNA follows: TGTGCCAGCAGCGTAGAGGGAGCGGGGTTTGGGAATGAGCAGTTCTTC.

The V gene is TRBV13, the J gene TRBJ2-7; possible D gene TRBD2, 6 bases. Germline CDR1 and CDR2: PRHDT and FYEKMQ (reference sequence). The CDR3 has 15 amino acids. V gave up 2 bases and J gave up 7 bases, with 18 bases separating them. CDR3 in DNA: TGTGCCAGCAGCTTATACCCCCTTCCGGAGGGGGAGCAGTACTTC. It codes for CASSLYPLPEGEQYF.

V usage is TRBV2 and J usage is TRBJ1-5; D unresolved. This CDR3 spans 13 amino acids. V gave up 4 bases and J gave up 10 bases, with 14 bases separating them. Germline V gene lookup returns CDR1 SNHLY and CDR2 FYNNEI. The CDR3 loop reads CASSVSRILPQHF. In DNA form, the CDR3 reads TGTGCCAGCAGTGTTAGCAGGATTCTCCCCCAGCATTTT. Looking up the rest from reference TRBV2 and TRBJ1-5 gives the full variable domain: EPEVTQTPSHQVTQMGQEVILRCVPISNHLYFYWYRQILGQKVEFLVSFYNNEISEKSEIFDDQFSVERPDGSNFTLKIRSTKLEDSAMYFCASSVSRILPQHFGDGTRLSIL.

This rearrangement joins TRBV28 to TRBJ2-2; 10 nucleotides match TRBD2. Germline assignment: CDR1 MDHEN and CDR2 SYDVKM. The CDR3 is 13 amino acids. J was trimmed by 5 bases and V by 11 bases; bases with no gene match: 5. Here the CDR3 DNA reads TGTGCCGGGGGACTAGCGAGAACCGGGGAGCTGTTTTTT. This translates into CAGGLARTGELFF.

J is TRBJ2-1 and V is TRBV28; 10 positions match TRBD2. CDR1 and CDR2 from the germline V gene are MDHEN and SYDVKM. The CDR3 sequence is 13 residues long. V was clipped by 7 bases and J by 6 bases; unmatched bases: 3. The CDR3 nucleotides are TGTGCCAGCAAGCAGCGGGGGGGCAATGAGCAGTTCTTC. Its protein product is CASKQRGGNEQFF.

CDR3 region: CASSPGAQNTEAFF. The CDR3, as DNA: TGTGCCAGCAGCCCGGGGGCGCAGAACACTGAAGCTTTCTTT. J is TRBJ1-1 and V is TRBV5-5; D is perhaps TRBD1 (6 bases). Germline values: CDR1 SGHKS, CDR2 YYEKEE (reference sequence). The CDR3 totals 14 residues. The V and J ends lost 4 bases and 1 base respectively, with 11 bases between them.

This chain connects TRBV7-6 to TRBJ2-1; D gene uncertain. Germline CDR1 is SGHVS and CDR2 is FNYEAQ. This CDR3 is 11 amino acids long. Trimming cost V 4 bases and J 8 bases, with 6 bases left between them. The CDR3 sequence: CASSYRDEQFF. The CDR3 bases are TGTGCCAGCAGCTACCGGGATGAGCAGTTCTTC.

The chain is built from TRBV2 and TRBJ1-1; D unclear. Between the trimmed V and J ends, which lost 0 bases and 3 bases, there was a span of 14 bases. The germline gives CDR1 SNHLY, CDR2 FYNNEI. The CDR3 has 16 residues. The CDR3: CASSEALYGSHTEAFF. The CDR3 region has the DNA TGTGCCAGCAGTGAAGCGCTTTACGGCTCTCACACTGAAGCTTTCTTT.

The V call is TRBV6-5, the J call TRBJ2-3; D not certain. The ends were cut back, 7 bases at V and 3 bases at J, with 14 bases in the middle. Germline CDR1 is MNHEY and CDR2 is SVGAGI. The CDR3 has 14 residues. In nucleotides, the CDR3 is TGTGCCAGCAAAGGATCACAACCAACAGATACGCAGTATTTT. Translated: CASKGSQPTDTQYF.